This TCR beta chain stems from a study of shared clonotypes between healthy human individuals. Trimming stripped 2 bases from V and 3 bases from J, with 14 bases between. Per the germline V gene, CDR1 is MNHEY and CDR2 is SVGAGI. This CDR3 is built from 16 residues. The investigators split CD4+ cells into a CD45RA+ naive subset and a CD45RA-negative memory subset. It was about 210 ng DNA, about 30,000 T cell genomes, that sorted-subset replicate PCRs used. The method was immunoSEQ multiplex PCR; TCRdb's version includes in-frame clones alone and lacks a portion of them. The sample includes 330,000 or so clones, around two thirds of them seen just once.

Source material: memory CD4+ T cells sorted from blood. Subset of the sample: CD45RA-negative fraction. The chain employs TRBV6-5 and TRBJ1-3, with D tentatively TRBD1 (6 bases). The origin of this receptor is a man aged 25-45 years in good health. In nucleotides, the CDR3 is TGTGCCAGCAGTTACGCACCGGGGGCGGATGGAAACACCATATATTTT. Translating it yields CASSYAPGADGNTIYF.